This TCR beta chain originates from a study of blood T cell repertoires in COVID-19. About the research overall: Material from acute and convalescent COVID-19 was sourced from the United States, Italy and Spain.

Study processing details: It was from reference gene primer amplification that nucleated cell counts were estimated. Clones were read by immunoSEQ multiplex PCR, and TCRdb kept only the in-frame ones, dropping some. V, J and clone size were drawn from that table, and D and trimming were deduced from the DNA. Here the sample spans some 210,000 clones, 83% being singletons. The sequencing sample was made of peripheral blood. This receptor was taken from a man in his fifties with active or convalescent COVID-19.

The CDR3 loop reads CASSLGQGGYGYTF. The CDR3 DNA sequence: TGTGCCAGCAGCTTGGGACAGGGGGGCTATGGCTACACCTTC. The chain joins TRBV11-2 to TRBJ1-2, with 11 bases matching TRBD1. The CDR3 extends over 14 amino acids. Germline V gene data show CDR1 as SGHAT and CDR2 as FQNNGV. J was trimmed by 4 bases and V by 3 bases; bases with no gene match: 1.